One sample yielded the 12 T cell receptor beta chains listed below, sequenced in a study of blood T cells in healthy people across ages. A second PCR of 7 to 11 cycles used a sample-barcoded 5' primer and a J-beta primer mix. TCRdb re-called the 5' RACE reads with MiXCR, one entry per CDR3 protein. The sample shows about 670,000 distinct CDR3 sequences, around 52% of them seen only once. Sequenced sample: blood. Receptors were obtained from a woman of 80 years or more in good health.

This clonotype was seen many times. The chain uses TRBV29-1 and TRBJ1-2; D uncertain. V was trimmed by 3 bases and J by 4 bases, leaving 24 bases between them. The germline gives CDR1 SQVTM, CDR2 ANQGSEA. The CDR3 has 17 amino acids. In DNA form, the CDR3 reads TGCAGCGTTGAGGTCCGCGCCCGGGCTAGTGCTAGCTATGGCTACACCTTC. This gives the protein CSVEVRARASASYGYTF.

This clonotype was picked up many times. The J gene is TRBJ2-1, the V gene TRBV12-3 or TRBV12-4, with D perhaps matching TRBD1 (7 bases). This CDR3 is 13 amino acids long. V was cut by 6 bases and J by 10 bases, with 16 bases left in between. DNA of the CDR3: TGTGCCAGCAGCCTCAGGGGGGAAAGAGAGCAGTTCTTC. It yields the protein CASSLRGEREQFF.

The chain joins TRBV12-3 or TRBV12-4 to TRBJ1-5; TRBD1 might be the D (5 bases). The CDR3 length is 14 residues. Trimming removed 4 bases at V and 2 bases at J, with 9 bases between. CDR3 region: CASSWQGGNQPQHF. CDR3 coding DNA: TGTGCCAGCAGTTGGCAGGGCGGCAATCAGCCCCAGCATTTT.

This CDR3 is CASSPFPGREQYF. Written as DNA, the CDR3 is TGTGCCAGCTCACCTTTCCCGGGTAGAGAGCAGTACTTC. The chain recombines TRBV18 with TRBJ2-5; D gene ambiguous. In germline, CDR1 is KGHSH, CDR2 LQKENI. Trimming removed 3 bases from V and 11 bases from J, with 16 bases in between. The CDR3 extends over 13 amino acids. The full variable domain, completed using reference TRBV18 and TRBJ2-5, is NAGVMQNPRHLVRRRGQEARLRCSPMKGHSHVYWYRQLPEEGLKFMVYLQKENIIDESGMPKERFSAEFPKEGPSILRIQQVVRGDSAAYFCASSPFPGREQYFGPGTRLLVL.

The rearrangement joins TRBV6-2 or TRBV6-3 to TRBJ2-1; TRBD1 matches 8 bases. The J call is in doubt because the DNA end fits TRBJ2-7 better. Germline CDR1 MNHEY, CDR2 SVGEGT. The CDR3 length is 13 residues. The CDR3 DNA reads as TGTGCCAGCAGTCGCGACAGGGGTAATGAGCAGTACTTC. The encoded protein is CASSRDRGNEQYF.

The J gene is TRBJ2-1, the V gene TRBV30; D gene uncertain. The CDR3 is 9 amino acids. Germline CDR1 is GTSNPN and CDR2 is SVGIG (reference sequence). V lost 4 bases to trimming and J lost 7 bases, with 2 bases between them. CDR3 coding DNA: TGTGCCTGGAAGAATGAGCAGTTCTTC. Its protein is CAWKNEQFF.

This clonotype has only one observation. The CDR3 protein is CASSQNRGLGTDTQYF. The CDR3 bases are TGTGCCAGCAGCCAAAATCGAGGATTAGGCACAGATACGCAGTATTTT. V gene TRBV3-1 combines with J gene TRBJ2-3; D uncertain. This CDR3 is built from 16 residues. Trimming cost V 2 bases and J 1 base, with 13 bases left between them. In germline, CDR1 is LGHDT, CDR2 YNNKEL (reference sequence).

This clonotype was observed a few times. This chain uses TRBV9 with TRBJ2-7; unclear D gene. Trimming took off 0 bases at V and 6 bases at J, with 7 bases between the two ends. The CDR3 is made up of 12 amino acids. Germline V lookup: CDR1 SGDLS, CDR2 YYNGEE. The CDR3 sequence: CASSVAGFEQYF. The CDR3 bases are TGTGCCAGCAGCGTAGCCGGGTTCGAGCAGTACTTC.

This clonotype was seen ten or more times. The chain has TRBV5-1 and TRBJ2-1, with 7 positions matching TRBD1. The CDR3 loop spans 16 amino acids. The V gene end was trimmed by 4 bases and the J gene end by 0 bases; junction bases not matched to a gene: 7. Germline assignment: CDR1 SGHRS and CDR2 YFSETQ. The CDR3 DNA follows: TGCGCCAGCAGCACCGGGACAGCCCTCTCCTACAATGAGCAGTTCTTC. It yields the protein CASSTGTALSYNEQFF.

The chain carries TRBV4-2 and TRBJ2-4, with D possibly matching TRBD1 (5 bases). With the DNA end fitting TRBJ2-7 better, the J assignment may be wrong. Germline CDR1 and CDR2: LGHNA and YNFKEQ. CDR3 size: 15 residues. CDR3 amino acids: CASSQEERGSYEQYF. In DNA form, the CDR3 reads TGTGCCAGCAGCCAAGAAGAAAGGGGATCCTACGAGCAGTACTTC.

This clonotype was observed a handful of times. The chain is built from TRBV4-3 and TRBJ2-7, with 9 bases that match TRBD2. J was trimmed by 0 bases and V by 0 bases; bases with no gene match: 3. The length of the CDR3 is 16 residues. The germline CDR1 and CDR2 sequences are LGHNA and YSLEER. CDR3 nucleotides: TGCGCCAGCAGCCAAGACAGCGGGGGGTTCTCCTACGAGCAGTACTTC. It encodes CASSQDSGGFSYEQYF.

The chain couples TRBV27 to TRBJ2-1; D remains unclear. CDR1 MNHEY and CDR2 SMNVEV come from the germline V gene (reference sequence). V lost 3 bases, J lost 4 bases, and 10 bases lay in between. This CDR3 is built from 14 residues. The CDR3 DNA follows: TGTGCCAGCAGTTTTAGGCCCGGATACAATGAGCAGTTCTTC. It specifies CASSFRPGYNEQFF.